This TCR beta chain was documented in a study of cytomegalovirus exposure and HLA in healthy donors. Findings of the study overall: Trimming of TCR beta V- and J-genes showed a link, identified in a later analysis, to a missense DCLRE1C variant. In an earlier analysis, about 87% or about 30%: the productive usage of most TCR beta V segments. In presence/absence analyses, roughly uniform sequencing depth across donors was assumed.

With 60 Vbeta and 13 Jbeta primers, the PCR was carried out. Assay: immunoSEQ multiplex PCR; the TCRdb copy retains only in-frame clones and omits some. There are around 120,000 clones in the sample; 84% occur only once, and approximately 2.4% lies in the top ten. CDR3 size: 14 residues. Trimming removed 3 bases from V and 3 bases from J; junction bases left unmatched: 6. Germline V gene sequence: CDR1 SQVTM, CDR2 ANQGSEA. This clone was found once. Its cognate antigen is unknown. The TCR was taken from a man aged 50 or older in good health and CMV-seronegative. Sequenced sample: PBMCs. J is TRBJ1-2 and V is TRBV29-1, with 8 bases that match TRBD1. The CDR3 spells CSVDLAGGDYGYTF. The CDR3, as DNA: TGCAGCGTTGATTTGGCAGGGGGCGACTATGGCTACACCTTC.